These 16 T cell receptor beta chains were sequenced from one sample in a study of control samples from healthy donors and cancer patients. Sequenced by immunoSEQ multiplex PCR; TCRdb stores in-frame clones only, minus some. The table shows 60,000 to 80,000 clones, with more than 75% occurring only once. Material: blood. The receptor source for this set is a woman between 50 and 59 years old in good health.

This sequence joins TRBV11-2 and TRBJ2-2, with a possible D match to TRBD2 (6 bases). Trimming took off 5 bases at V and 0 bases at J, with 10 bases between the two ends. Germline loops: CDR1 SGHAT, CDR2 FQNNGV. The CDR3 spans 15 residues. For the CDR3, the DNA is TGTGCCAGCAGCCGAAGACTAGCGAACACCGGGGAGCTGTTTTTT. It encodes CASSRRLANTGELFF.

This rearrangement joins TRBV18 to TRBJ2-1, with TRBD2 matching 8 bases. CDR3 length equals 16 residues. Per germline, CDR1 KGHSH and CDR2 LQKENI. J gave up 4 bases and V 5 bases, and 10 bases lay outside the gene matches. The CDR3, as DNA: TGTGCCAGCTCAGCCCCGAATAGCGGGGTATACAATGAGCAGTTCTTC. Amino acid sequence: CASSAPNSGVYNEQFF.

This rearrangement joins TRBV11-2 to TRBJ2-2; TRBD1 matches at 7 bases. J was trimmed by 7 bases and V by 6 bases; bases with no gene match: 8. This CDR3 is built from 14 residues. Germline V gives CDR1 SGHAT, CDR2 FQNNGV. Here the CDR3 reads CASSQDRVYGELFF. Here the CDR3 DNA reads TGTGCCAGCAGTCAAGACAGGGTTTACGGGGAGCTGTTTTTT.

The rearrangement joins TRBV10-2 to TRBJ2-1; 7 bases align to TRBD2. Germline loops: CDR1 WSHSY, CDR2 SAAADI. The CDR3 extends over 16 amino acids. Trimming took 2 bases from V and 2 from J; bases not matched to a gene: 6. The CDR3 DNA reads TGCGCCAGCAGTGAGACCGGGAGGAACCCCTACAATGAGCAGTTCTTC. Its protein product is CASSETGRNPYNEQFF.

The rearrangement uses TRBV28 and TRBJ1-2; 8 bases line up with TRBD1. Trimming at V came to 1 base and at J to 3 bases, leaving 7 bases not matched to a gene. The germline CDR1 and CDR2 sequences are MDHEN and SYDVKM. The CDR3 is made up of 16 amino acids. The CDR3 DNA reads as TGTGCCAGCAGTTTATTCACGGGACAGGAGCACTATGGCTACACCTTC. This translates into CASSLFTGQEHYGYTF.

The chain couples TRBV3-1 (or the pseudogene TRBV3-2) to TRBJ2-5; D not resolved. The germline CDR1 and CDR2 sequences are LGHDT and YNNKEL (reference sequence). The CDR3 is 12 residues long. The V end lost 4 bases, the J end lost 4 bases, and 7 bases lay between the germline ends. Here the CDR3 reads CASSPRRETQYF. The CDR3 DNA follows: TGTGCCAGCAGCCCGAGGAGAGAGACCCAGTACTTC.

This sequence joins TRBV19 and TRBJ1-1; D uncertain. The germline V gene has CDR1 LNHDA and CDR2 SQIVND (reference sequence). The V end was cut by 3 bases, the J end by 0 bases, with 14 bases between. CDR3 length: 16 amino acids. DNA of the CDR3: TGTGCCAGTAGTATCCGCCAACAAAGAATGAACACTGAAGCTTTCTTT. Protein sequence: CASSIRQQRMNTEAFF.

The rearrangement joins TRBV9 to TRBJ1-3; a weak D match, TRBD1 (5 bases). V was shortened by 1 base and J by 7 bases, with 9 bases between the two germline ends. This CDR3 comprises 13 residues. Germline lookup yields CDR1 SGDLS and CDR2 YYNGEE. The CDR3 sequence: CASSVQGANTIYF. In nucleotides, the CDR3 is TGTGCCAGCAGCGTACAGGGAGCGAACACCATATATTTT. Looking up the rest from reference TRBV9 and TRBJ1-3 gives the full variable domain: DSGVTQTPKHLITATGQRVTLRCSPRSGDLSVYWYQQSLDQGLQFLIQYYNGEERAKGNILERFSAQQFPDLHSELNLSSLELGDSALYFCASSVQGANTIYFGEGSWLTVV.

The V call is TRBV21-1, the J call TRBJ2-2. TRBV21-1 is described as a pseudogene. The CDR3 runs 15 residues. CDR3 amino acids: CASTTLPVGTGELFF. The DNA for the CDR3 is TGTGCCAGCACCACCCTGCCTGTGGGCACCGGGGAGCTGTTTTTT.

This clone was seen more than once but under ten times. This sequence joins TRBV10-3 and TRBJ1-6, with TRBD1 matching 7 bases. The trim removed 3 bases at V and 9 bases at J, leaving 11 bases unmatched. Germline-derived CDR1 and CDR2 are ENHRY and SYGVKD. The CDR3 consists of 16 residues. The CDR3 coding sequence is TGTGCCATCAGTGATAGGGGGCCTCCGGCGGGTTCACCCCTCCACTTT. Its translation is CAISDRGPPAGSPLHF.

The chain employs TRBV3-1 (or the pseudogene TRBV3-2) and TRBJ2-1, with D uncertain. V lost 1 base, J lost 2 bases, and 12 bases lay in between. CDR3 size: 16 residues. The germline V gene has CDR1 LGHDT and CDR2 YNNKEL (reference sequence). The CDR3 bases are TGTGCCAGCAGCCAAGTATGGCGGAGAGCCTACAATGAGCAGTTCTTC. The encoded protein is CASSQVWRRAYNEQFF.

As to this clone: The junction departs from germline at one end; a sequencing error may be responsible. The chain uses TRBV7-7 and TRBJ2-1; 10 bases map to TRBD2. The CDR3 is 15 amino acids. Germline-derived CDR1 and CDR2 are SSHAT and FNYEAQ (reference sequence). CDR3 sequence reads: CASSLVAGGLNEQFF. The CDR3 DNA follows: TGTGCTAGCAGCTTAGTAGCGGGAGGACTCAATGAGCAGTTCTTC.

The gene calls are TRBV6-5 and TRBJ2-1; D ambiguous. V shed 6 bases and J shed 6 bases, with 12 bases lying between them. The CDR3 length is 13 residues. CDR1 MNHEY and CDR2 SVGAGI come from the germline V gene. The CDR3 sequence: CASSQQYSNEQFF. The CDR3 coding sequence is TGTGCCAGCAGCCAACAGTATTCCAATGAGCAGTTCTTC.

The sample holds one count of this clone. The chain has TRBV19 and TRBJ1-2, with D maybe TRBD1 (6 bases). Per germline, CDR1 LNHDA and CDR2 SQIVND (reference sequence). This CDR3 spans 13 amino acids. Trimming stripped 6 bases from V and 1 base from J, with 9 bases between. The chain's CDR3 is CASRDRVNYGYTF. The CDR3 nucleotides are TGTGCCAGTAGGGACAGAGTTAACTATGGCTACACCTTC. The full variable domain, its missing parts supplied by reference TRBV19 and TRBJ1-2, is DGGITQSPKYLFRKEGQNVTLSCEQNLNHDAMYWYRQDPGQGLRLIYYSQIVNDFQKGDIAEGYSVSREKKESFPLTVTSAQKNPTAFYLCASRDRVNYGYTFGSGTRLTVV.

The genes are TRBV6-1 and TRBJ2-3, with 11 bases fitting TRBD2. This CDR3 region has 17 residues. Germline V gene data show CDR1 as MNHNS and CDR2 as SASEGT. V was clipped by 4 bases and J by 2 bases; unmatched bases: 8. This chain's CDR3 is CASSVGIAGGHTDTQYF. CDR3 nucleotides: TGTGCCAGCAGTGTCGGTATAGCGGGAGGGCACACAGATACGCAGTATTTT.

The rearrangement joins TRBV18 to TRBJ2-3; D is undetermined. Germline V gene sequence: CDR1 KGHSH, CDR2 LQKENI. Trimming removed 2 bases from V and 1 base from J, with 4 bases in between. The CDR3 is 13 amino acids. CDR3 DNA sequence: TGTGCCAGCTCACCAGCAGGCACAGATACGCAGTATTTT. Translating it yields CASSPAGTDTQYF.